The rows below give T cell receptor beta chains drawn from one sample of a study of identical twins. One entry per CDR3 protein results from TCRdb running MiXCR on the 5' RACE reads. The repertoire includes 250,000 to 350,000 distinct CDR3 sequences, roughly 9% of them detected once, and roughly 7% sits in the top ten. This sample was shared with a second study, whose subject was yellow fever vaccine responses in identical twins.

Input material: CD8+ T cells sorted from blood. The receptors shown here come from a woman between 18 and 29 years old in good health. Both conserved end residues are part of each CDR3. The D gene is left open where the match is weak. A clone size is listed for some rows: how often the clone was seen (once, few, many), or a class if it is expanded.

clone_size,v_call,j_call,d_call,cdr3_nt,cdr3_aa
many,TRBV12-3/TRBV12-4,TRBJ2-1,TRBD2,TGTGCCAGCAGTCGGACTAGCGGGGAGAGTTATGAGCAGTTCTTC,CASSRTSGESYEQFF
few,TRBV14,TRBJ2-3,.,TGTGCCAGCAGCCAAGGCCCCCCAGGGTTTTCCACCACAGATACGCAGTATTTT,CASSQGPPGFSTTDTQYF
.,TRBV29-1,TRBJ2-5,.,TGCAGCGTTGAAAAACCCCGGGACGTACAAGAGACCCAGTACTTC,CSVEKPRDVQETQYF
.,TRBV3-1,TRBJ2-1,TRBD2,TGTGCCAGCAGCCAAGAAGTGGGAGGGCCCAATGCTGAGCAGTTCTTC,CASSQEVGGPNAEQFF
many,TRBV5-6,TRBJ1-1,.,TGTGCCAGCAGCTTATTGAGGGCGGCCGATCACACTGAAGCTTTCTTT,CASSLLRAADHTEAFF
.,TRBV6-2/TRBV6-3,TRBJ2-2,TRBD1,TGTGCCAGCAGAAACGGGGACAGTGGGGTCGCGAACACCGGGGAGCTGTTTTTT,CASRNGDSGVANTGELFF
many,TRBV4-3,TRBJ2-3,TRBD2,TGCGCCAGCAGCCCCGGGACTAGCGACACAGATACGCAGTATTTT,CASSPGTSDTDTQYF
.,TRBV5-1,TRBJ2-1,.,TGCACCAGCAGCTTGGGTGGGGGGTACGAGCAGTTCTTC,CTSSLGGGYEQFF
many,TRBV5-1,TRBJ2-7,.,TGCGCCAGCAGCTTCTCGTCAGGGTCCGAGCAGTACTTC,CASSFSSGSEQYF
few,TRBV7-2,TRBJ2-7,TRBD2,TGTGCCAGCAGCCTAACCGAGCCGGGGGGCGAGCAGTACTTC,CASSLTEPGGEQYF
few,TRBV4-1,TRBJ1-5,.,TGCGCCAGCAGCCAAGGTTCAGGGGATCGTGTCAATCAGCCCCAGCATTTT,CASSQGSGDRVNQPQHF
.,TRBV9,TRBJ2-2,TRBD1,TGTGCCAGCAGCGACCAGGGGGCCACCGGGGAGCTGTTTTTT,CASSDQGATGELFF
few,TRBV25-1,TRBJ2-2,.,TGTGCCAGCAACGGTCCCGGGGAGCTGTTTTTT,CASNGPGELFF
few,TRBV7-8,TRBJ1-2,.,TGTGCCAGCAGCTCGTGGGGAAACTATGGCTACACCTTC,CASSSWGNYGYTF
.,TRBV29-1,TRBJ2-7,TRBD2,TGCAGCGTTAGCGGGGGAGCCTACGAGCAGTACTTC,CSVSGGAYEQYF
.,TRBV20-1,TRBJ2-3,TRBD2,TGCAGTGCTATTAAACTAGCGGGGCCTACAGATACGCAGTATTTT,CSAIKLAGPTDTQYF
many,TRBV20-1,TRBJ2-7,.,TGCAGTGCTAGTTTACCCGGGACACTCTCCTACGAGCAGTACTTC,CSASLPGTLSYEQYF
.,TRBV12-3/TRBV12-4,TRBJ2-3,.,TGTGCCAGCAGTGCCACCTCGGACGCCACAGATACGCAGTATTTT,CASSATSDATDTQYF
few,TRBV20-1,TRBJ2-3,.,TGCAGTGCTAGAGAGTCAGGGGCCCCAGATACGCAGTATTTT,CSARESGAPDTQYF
.,TRBV7-9,TRBJ2-7,TRBD2,TGTGCCAGCAGCTTATTCATAGCGGGAGCGGCCTACGAGCAGTACTTC,CASSLFIAGAAYEQYF
few,TRBV5-6,TRBJ2-2,.,TGTGCCAGCAGCTTTAAATCAGGGCGGCTGAACACCGGGGAGCTGTTTTTT,CASSFKSGRLNTGELFF
.,TRBV4-2,TRBJ2-1,.,TGTGCCAGCAGCCAAGAAGCAGACTCCTACAATGAGCAGTTCTTC,CASSQEADSYNEQFF
many,TRBV20-1,TRBJ2-1,TRBD2,TGCAGTGCTAGAGACTGGGACTATAGCTCCTACAATGAGCAGTTCTTC,CSARDWDYSSYNEQFF
.,TRBV19,TRBJ1-2,.,TGTGCCAGTAGTAGTGGACAGCTCTATGGCTACACCTTC,CASSSGQLYGYTF
.,TRBV6-6,TRBJ1-1,.,TGTGCCAGCACCCTGGCCCCTAACACTGAAGCTTTCTTT,CASTLAPNTEAFF
many,TRBV11-3,TRBJ2-4,.,TGTGCCAGCAGCTTTGGCCCAGAGGCCATTCAGTACTTC,CASSFGPEAIQYF
.,TRBV6-1,TRBJ2-3,TRBD2,TGTGCCAGCAGTCTAGCGGGGTTCGCAGATACGCAGTATTTT,CASSLAGFADTQYF